This T cell receptor beta chain originates from a study of blood T cells in healthy people across ages. The authors ran a second PCR of about 6 to 11 cycles using a sample-barcoded 5' primer and a J-beta primer mix. From the 5' RACE reads, TCRdb called clonotypes with MiXCR, one entry per CDR3 protein. The top ten hold roughly 14% of the sample, which has about 1.1 million distinct CDR3 sequences, more than 30% seen once. Per germline, CDR1 SNHLY and CDR2 FYNNEI. The CDR3 spans 15 residues. Trimming removed 0 bases from V and 1 base from J; junction bases left unmatched: 2. The sequence was collected from a man aged 18 to 30 in good health. The chain recombines TRBV2 with TRBJ2-7, with 8 bases that match TRBD1. The sequenced sample was blood. The CDR3: CASSEARTGSYEQYF. The CDR3 DNA reads as TGTGCCAGCAGTGAAGCGCGGACAGGGTCCTACGAGCAGTACTTC.